One and the same sample provided the 18 T cell receptor beta chains below, sequenced in a study of a mutant IDH1 vaccine in newly diagnosed glioma. Sequenced by immunoSEQ multiplex PCR; TCRdb stores in-frame clones only, minus some. The profile shows approximately 50,000 clones, about three quarters of them singletons. Antigen specificity for these receptors is unknown. This sample's time point: week 35, safety follow-up. The content of each vaccine dose was 300 ug of mutant IDH1 20-mer peptide, and topical imiquimod accompanied it. The input for sequencing was PBMCs, taken from a glioma patient whose treatment included an IDH1 peptide vaccine. These receptors were collected from a man between 35 and 55 years old with glioma.

The gene calls are TRBV5-1 and TRBJ2-1; 8 nucleotides align to TRBD1. CDR1 and CDR2 (germline): SGHRS, YFSETQ. Germline trimming cut 4 bases from V and 3 bases from J; bases unmatched to any gene: 6. The CDR3 spans 15 residues. The DNA for the CDR3 is TGCGCCAGCAGCCCGACAGGGGAGGTCTACAATGAGCAGTTCTTC. Residues: CASSPTGEVYNEQFF.

V gene TRBV6-5 combines with J gene TRBJ2-7; 7 bases align to TRBD1. CDR1 is MNHEY and CDR2 is SVGAGI in the germline V gene. This CDR3 is 12 amino acids long. Losses at the gene ends were 5 bases for V and 6 bases for J; bases not matched to a gene: 4. The chain's CDR3 is CASSVGTVEQYF. CDR3 coding DNA: TGTGCCAGCAGTGTCGGGACAGTCGAGCAGTACTTC.

This chain links TRBV10-1 with TRBJ2-2; D call uncertain. V was cut by 2 bases and J by 5 bases, with 6 bases left in between. The CDR3 sequence is 13 residues long. Germline V gene lookup returns CDR1 WNHNN and CDR2 SYGVQD (reference sequence). The CDR3 DNA reads TGCGCCAGCAGTGAGCACCCGACCGGGGAGCTGTTTTTT. Encoded protein: CASSEHPTGELFF.

This chain connects TRBV4-1 to TRBJ2-5; D not resolved. V was trimmed by 0 bases and J by 2 bases, leaving 19 bases between them. The CDR3 contains 18 residues. Germline V lookup: CDR1 MGHRA, CDR2 YSYEKL. DNA for the CDR3: TGCGCCAGCAGCCAAGAGGAAGCGACCTCCTCGTGGCAAGAGACCCAGTACTTC. Encoded protein: CASSQEEATSSWQETQYF.

V gene TRBV7-2 combines with J gene TRBJ2-5, with 11 bases lining up with TRBD2. CDR3 size: 15 residues. Looked up from germline, CDR1 is SGHTA and CDR2 is FQGNSA. V shed 6 bases, J shed 4 bases, and the junction held 7 bases outside the gene matches. The CDR3 DNA reads TGTGCCAGCAGTTTTAGCGGGAGGGCCAGAGAGACCCAGTACTTC. Encoded protein: CASSFSGRARETQYF. Filled out from reference TRBV7-2 and TRBJ2-5, the complete variable domain reads GAGVSQSPSNKVTEKGKDVELRCDPISGHTALYWYRQSLGQGLEFLIYFQGNSAPDKSGLPSDRFSAERTGGSVSTLTIQRTQQEDSAVYLCASSFSGRARETQYFGPGTRLLVL.

This clone occurred a few times. The V call is TRBV29-1, the J call TRBJ1-2; 7 positions agree with TRBD1. Per germline, CDR1 SQVTM and CDR2 ANQGSEA. CDR3 length equals 12 residues. Losses at the gene ends were 3 bases for V and 7 bases for J; bases not matched to a gene: 5. CDR3 protein: CSVEQGDGGYTF. As DNA, the CDR3 is TGCAGCGTTGAGCAGGGGGATGGTGGCTACACCTTC.

CDR3 sequence reads: CASSAGQYTNEKLFF. In DNA form, the CDR3 reads TGTGCCAGCAGCGCGGGACAGTACACTAATGAAAAACTGTTTTTT. The chain links TRBV5-8 to TRBJ1-4; 7 bases are a match to TRBD1. Germline loops: CDR1 SGHTS, CDR2 YDEGEE. CDR3 length: 15 residues. The ends lost 4 bases at V and 2 bases at J; junction bases unmatched: 5.

The genes are TRBV14 and TRBJ2-1, with 15 bases matching TRBD2. The J segment lost 12 bases and the V segment lost 0 bases, leaving 6 bases of the junction unmatched. Germline-derived CDR1 and CDR2 are SGHDN and FVKESK. There are 16 residues in the CDR3. CDR3 DNA sequence: TGTGCCAGCAGCCAAGATCTGGGACTAGCGGGAGGCAGGCAGTTCTTC. It is translated as CASSQDLGLAGGRQFF.

The chain joins TRBV19 to TRBJ1-2; the D gene is possibly TRBD1 (6 bases). The V and J ends lost 7 bases and 8 bases respectively, with 17 bases between them. Per the germline V gene, CDR1 is LNHDA and CDR2 is SQIVND (reference sequence). This CDR3 is built from 13 residues. The CDR3, as DNA: TGTGCCAGTACCCCGGGGGCCCCGGAGGGCTACACCTTC. Its translation is CASTPGAPEGYTF.

This clone is medium-sized within its sample. The genes are TRBV30 and TRBJ1-1; D is unclear. Germline V lookup: CDR1 GTSNPN, CDR2 SVGIG (reference sequence). The CDR3 sequence is 14 residues long. V dropped 2 bases and J dropped 1 base, with 11 bases sitting between them. CDR3 bases: TGTGCCTGGAGTAGGCAGAGTCCGAACACTGAAGCTTTCTTT. Amino acid sequence: CAWSRQSPNTEAFF.

This clone has only one observation. The chain combines TRBV7-8 with TRBJ2-1; D is unresolved. The germline V and J ends were trimmed by 5 bases and 0 bases, with 11 bases remaining between them. This CDR3 has 15 amino acids. Germline CDR1 is SGHVS and CDR2 is FQNEAQ. CDR3 sequence reads: CASSTGPISYNEQFF. The DNA of the CDR3 is TGTGCCAGCAGCACCGGACCCATCTCCTACAATGAGCAGTTCTTC.

The CDR3 DNA reads TGTGCCAGCAGCTTGGGTAGCGGGGGTCAAGGTACGCAGTATTTT. This codes for CASSLGSGGQGTQYF. This chain connects TRBV7-9 to TRBJ2-3; TRBD2 matches 9 bases. The CDR3 extends over 15 amino acids. With 3 bases clipped from V and 8 bases from J, the junction kept 9 bases outside the gene matches. Germline CDR1 SEHNR, CDR2 FQNEAQ (reference sequence).

The chain is built from TRBV6-1 and TRBJ1-4; tentative D call: TRBD1 (5 bases). Trimming left V 2 bases short and J 0 bases short, with 16 bases between. Looked up from germline, CDR1 is MNHNS and CDR2 is SASEGT. The length of the CDR3 is 18 residues. The CDR3: CASSESRWPGATNEKLFF. In DNA form, the CDR3 reads TGTGCCAGCAGTGAATCGCGATGGCCGGGGGCAACTAATGAAAAACTGTTTTTT.

This clone has a single count. The rearrangement joins TRBV7-8 to TRBJ2-1; D tentatively fits TRBD1 or TRBD2 (5 bases each). V was cut by 5 bases and J by 1 base, with 15 bases left in between. CDR1 and CDR2 (germline): SGHVS, FQNEAQ. The CDR3 has 16 amino acids. The CDR3 coding sequence is TGTGCCAGCAGCCGCAGGGTCGCGGGTTCCTACAATGAGCAGTTCTTC. This encodes CASSRRVAGSYNEQFF.

The sample holds a few counts of this clone. The J gene is TRBJ1-5, the V gene TRBV15, with TRBD1 as a possible D gene (5 bases). CDR1 and CDR2 (germline): LNHNV, YYDKDF (reference sequence). The CDR3 sequence is 16 residues long. Trimming removed 3 bases at V and 5 bases at J, with 17 bases between. CDR3 DNA: TGTGCCACCAGCAGGGAAGGGGCAGGGACGGATCAGCCCCAGCATTTT. Its protein product is CATSREGAGTDQPQHF. Full variable domain (outside the CDR3, taken from reference TRBV15 and TRBJ1-5): DAMVIQNPRYQVTQFGKPVTLSCSQTLNHNVMYWYQQKSSQAPKLLFHYYDKDFNNEADTPDNFQSRRPNTSFCFLDIRSPGLGDTAMYLCATSREGAGTDQPQHFGDGTRLSIL.

The gene calls are TRBV27 and TRBJ2-3; possibly TRBD1 for D (6 bases). The CDR3 consists of 13 residues. Germline V lookup: CDR1 MNHEY, CDR2 SMNVEV (reference sequence). V lost 3 bases and J lost 3, with 7 bases in between. CDR3 protein: CASSFQGTDTQYF. In nucleotides, the CDR3 is TGTGCCAGCAGTTTCCAGGGGACAGATACGCAGTATTTT.

The rearrangement links TRBV29-1 to TRBJ2-1; D may be TRBD1 (5 bases). The CDR3 sequence is 13 residues long. Germline values: CDR1 SQVTM, CDR2 ANQGSEA. V dropped 7 bases and J dropped 5 bases, with 15 bases sitting between them. In nucleotides, the CDR3 is TGCAGCGGCGGTAGGGGCCTAAACAATGAGCAGTTCTTC. This gives the protein CSGGRGLNNEQFF.

This sequence joins TRBV27 and TRBJ2-4; 9 bases map to TRBD1. Trimming cost V 8 bases and J 7 bases; bases outside gene matches: 3. Germline V gene sequence: CDR1 MNHEY, CDR2 SMNVEV (reference sequence). CDR3 length: 12 residues. CDR3 sequence reads: CASGQGHNIQYF. The CDR3, as DNA: TGTGCCAGCGGACAGGGGCATAACATTCAGTACTTC.